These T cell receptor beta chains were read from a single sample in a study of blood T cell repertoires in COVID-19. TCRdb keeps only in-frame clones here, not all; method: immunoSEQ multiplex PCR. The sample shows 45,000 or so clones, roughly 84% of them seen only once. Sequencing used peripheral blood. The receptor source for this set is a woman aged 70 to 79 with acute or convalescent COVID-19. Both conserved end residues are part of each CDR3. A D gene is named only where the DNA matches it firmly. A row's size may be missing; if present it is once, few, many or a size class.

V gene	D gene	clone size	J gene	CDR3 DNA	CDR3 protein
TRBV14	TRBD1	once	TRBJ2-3	TGTGCCAGCAGCCCGGACAGGGGGTTGACAGATACGCAGTATTTT	CASSPDRGLTDTQYF
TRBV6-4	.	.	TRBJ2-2	TGTGCCAGCAGTGCCTCGCGCGGCCCCGGGGAGCTGTTTTTT	CASSASRGPGELFF
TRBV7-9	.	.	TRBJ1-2	TGTGCCAGCAGCTTAGCGCCGAGGCTGTATGACTACACCTTC	CASSLAPRLYDYTF
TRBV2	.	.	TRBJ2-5	TGTGCCACCGGACAGAACCAAGAGACCCAGTACTTC	CATGQNQETQYF
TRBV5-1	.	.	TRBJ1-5	TGCGCCAGCAGCGACGGCCCGGGGCCCCAGCATTTT	CASSDGPGPQHF
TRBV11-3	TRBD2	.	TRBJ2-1	TGTGCCAGCAGCCGGGCTAGCGGAGGGAGAGTAAACAATGAGCAGTTCTTC	CASSRASGGRVNNEQFF
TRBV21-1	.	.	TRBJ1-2	TGTGCCAGCAGCAAAGCGCGGGACAGGAAAAGGGGTAACTATGGCTACACCTTC	CASSKARDRKRGNYGYTF
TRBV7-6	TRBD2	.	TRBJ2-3	TGTGCCAGCAGCTTAGGAGCTAGCGGGACCTCAGATACGCAGTATTTT	CASSLGASGTSDTQYF
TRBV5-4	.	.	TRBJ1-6	TGTGCCAGCAGCTTGGCCGGTGGGGGCAATTCACCCCTCCACTTT	CASSLAGGGNSPLHF
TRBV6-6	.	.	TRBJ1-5	TGTGCCAGCAGTTTGGAGGGAAAAGGGCAGCCCCAGCATTTT	CASSLEGKGQPQHF
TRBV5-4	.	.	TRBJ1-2	TGTGCCAGCAGCCCCAGTCAGGGAGGCCACTACACCTTC	CASSPSQGGHYTF
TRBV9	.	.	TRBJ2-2	TGTGCCAGCAGCGAGGTTTTCCAGGCGAACACCGGGGAGCTGTTTTTT	CASSEVFQANTGELFF
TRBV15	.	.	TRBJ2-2	TGTGCCACCAGTCTAGCGACCGGGGAGCTGTTTTTT	CATSLATGELFF
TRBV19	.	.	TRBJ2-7	TGTGCCAGTAGAGTGGGTAGCGGAAGCTCCTACGAGCAGTACTTC	CASRVGSGSSYEQYF
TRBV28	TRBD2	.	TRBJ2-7	TGTGCCAGCAGTTTAGGTAGCGGGCTCCCCAACGAGCAGTACTTC	CASSLGSGLPNEQYF
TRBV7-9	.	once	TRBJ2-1	TGTGCCAGCACTCCCCATGAGAATGAGCAGTTCTTC	CASTPHENEQFF
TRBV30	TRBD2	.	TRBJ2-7	TGTGCCTGGAGTCGGACTAGCGGGAGCGCCGAGCAGTACTTC	CAWSRTSGSAEQYF
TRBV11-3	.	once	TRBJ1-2	TGTGCCAGCAGCTTAGATGGTGGACAGAACTATGGCTACACCTTC	CASSLDGGQNYGYTF
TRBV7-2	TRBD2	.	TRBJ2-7	TGTGCCAGCAGACCCCTAGCGGGGGGAAGGGGGGAGCAGTACTTC	CASRPLAGGRGEQYF
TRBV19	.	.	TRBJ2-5	TGTGCCAGTACCATGGGGGAGGCCGGGGAGACCCAGTACTTC	CASTMGEAGETQYF
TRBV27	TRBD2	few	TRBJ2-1	TGTGCCAGCAGTTCCAGCGGGAGGGTAACCTACAATGAGCAGTTCTTC	CASSSSGRVTYNEQFF
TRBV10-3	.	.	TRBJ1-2	TGTGCCATCAGTGAGTCTGGGACAAGTTATGGCTACACCTTC	CAISESGTSYGYTF
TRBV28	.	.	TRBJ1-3	TGTGCCAGCAGTTTTGGGGAGACTGGAAACACCATATATTTT	CASSFGETGNTIYF
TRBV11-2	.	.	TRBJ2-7	TGTGCCAGCAGCCTCCAGGGGGCTAGCGGGACCGAAGAGCAGTACTTC	CASSLQGASGTEEQYF
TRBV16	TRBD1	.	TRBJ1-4	TGTGCCAGCAGCCAAGCTGGGACAGGAATGTTTTTT	CASSQAGTGMFF
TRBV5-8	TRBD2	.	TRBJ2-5	TGTGCCAGCAGCCTAGGAACTAGCGGGAGACCCCACCGAGAGACCCAGTACTTC	CASSLGTSGRPHRETQYF
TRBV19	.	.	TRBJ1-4	TGTGCCAGTAGGCGGACAGTCAATGAAAAACTGTTTTTT	CASRRTVNEKLFF
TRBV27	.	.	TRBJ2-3	TGTGCCAGCAGTCTCTTTAGCCATTCTAGCACAGATACGCAGTATTTT	CASSLFSHSSTDTQYF
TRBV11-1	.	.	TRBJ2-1	TGTGCCAGCAGTCCTCGACGGAGAAGGAACCACAATGAGCAGTTCTTC	CASSPRRRRNHNEQFF
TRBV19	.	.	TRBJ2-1	TGTGCCAGTAGTTCAGCGGGCGTCGCAGCCGAGCAGCAGTTCTTC	CASSSAGVAAEQQFF
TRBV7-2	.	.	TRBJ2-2	TGTGCCAGCAGCTTCTCTTCGAGAGGGTTCGGAGGGACCGGGGAGCTGTTTTTT	CASSFSSRGFGGTGELFF
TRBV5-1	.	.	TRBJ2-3	TGCGCCAGCAGCTTTCAGGGGAGATCTAGCACAGATACGCAGTATTTT	CASSFQGRSSTDTQYF
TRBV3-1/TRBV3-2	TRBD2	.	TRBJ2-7	TGTGCCAGCAGCCCCTATAGCGGGAGTATAGCTATGGGCGAGCAGTACTTC	CASSPYSGSIAMGEQYF
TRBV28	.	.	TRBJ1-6	TGTGCCAGCTCCCGGTTGAGGAATTCACCCCTCCACTTT	CASSRLRNSPLHF
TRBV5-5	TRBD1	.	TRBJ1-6	TGTGCCACGCATCCCCAAGGGGGCAGGGCACGGTCACCCCTCCACTTT	CATHPQGGRARSPLHF
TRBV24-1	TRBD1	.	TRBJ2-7	TGTGCCACCAGTGATACAGGGGTTAGCTCCTACGAGCAGTACTTC	CATSDTGVSSYEQYF
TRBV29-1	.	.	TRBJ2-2	TGCAGCGCAAAGAGATCCAATTCGGCCGGGGAGCTGTTTTTT	CSAKRSNSAGELFF
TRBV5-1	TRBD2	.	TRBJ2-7	TGCGCCAGCAGCCCGCGGGAGGCAGGGGAGCAGTACTTC	CASSPREAGEQYF
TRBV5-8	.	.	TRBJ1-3	TGTGCCAGCAGCTGGGGTCGAGGGATAGGAAACACCATATATTTT	CASSWGRGIGNTIYF
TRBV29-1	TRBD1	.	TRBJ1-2	TGCAGCGTTATGGGACCGGGACAGGGGATTGGCTACACCTTC	CSVMGPGQGIGYTF
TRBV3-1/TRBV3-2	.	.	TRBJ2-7	TGTGCCAGCAGCCAAGATGGCCACCCTCTCTACGAGCAGTACTTC	CASSQDGHPLYEQYF
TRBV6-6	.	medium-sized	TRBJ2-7	TGTGCCAGCAGCCGAACAGGGATGAACCTAGACGAGCAGTACTTC	CASSRTGMNLDEQYF
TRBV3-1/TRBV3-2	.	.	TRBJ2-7	TGTGCCAGCAGCCAAGAAGACAGAATATCCTACGAGCAGTACTTC	CASSQEDRISYEQYF
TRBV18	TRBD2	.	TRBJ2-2	TGTGCCAGCTCTCAGGGAGGGCACACCGGGGAGCTGTTTTTT	CASSQGGHTGELFF
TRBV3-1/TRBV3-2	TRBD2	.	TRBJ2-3	TGTGCCAGCAGCCATACGACTAGCGGGACGATGGATACGCAGTATTTT	CASSHTTSGTMDTQYF
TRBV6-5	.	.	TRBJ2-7	TGTGCCAGCATTAGCGGATTAACCTACGAGCAGTACTTC	CASISGLTYEQYF
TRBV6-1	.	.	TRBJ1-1	TGTGCCAGCAGTGAATCGTTGGTGGGGGGAAGGGGTACTGAAGCTTTCTTT	CASSESLVGGRGTEAFF
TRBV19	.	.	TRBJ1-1	TGTGCCAGTAGGATGGGACTTTGGAACACTGAAGCTTTCTTT	CASRMGLWNTEAFF
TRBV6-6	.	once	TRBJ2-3	TGTGCCAGCCGCTCGTCTGGTGCTCGGGAGTTAGATACGCAGTATTTT	CASRSSGARELDTQYF